These 19 T cell receptor beta chains were all obtained from the same sample, sequenced in a study of blood T cell repertoires in COVID-19. Measured with immunoSEQ multiplex PCR; TCRdb has only the in-frame clones, and not every one. The table lists 35,000 to 45,000 clones, around 86% of them singletons. The sample was peripheral blood. The receptors come from a man in his forties with active COVID-19.

The rearrangement links TRBV29-1 to TRBJ2-7; a weak D match, TRBD1 (6 bases). The germline V gene encodes CDR1 SQVTM and CDR2 ANQGSEA. The ends were cut back, 3 bases at V and 2 bases at J, with 14 bases in the middle. The length of the CDR3 is 14 residues. The CDR3 sequence: CSVDGQGSAYEQYF. CDR3 nucleotides: TGCAGCGTTGACGGCCAGGGGTCCGCCTACGAGCAGTACTTC.

This chain links TRBV24-1 with TRBJ2-7; D is perhaps TRBD1 (5 bases). Looked up from germline, CDR1 is KGHDR and CDR2 is SFDVKD. V was trimmed by 2 bases and J by 1 base, leaving 14 bases between them. CDR3 length equals 16 residues. Here the CDR3 reads CATSDSAFSGSYEQYF. The CDR3, as DNA: TGTGCCACCAGTGATTCAGCTTTTTCAGGGTCCTACGAGCAGTACTTC.

V usage is TRBV5-1 and J usage is TRBJ2-5; TRBD1 agrees at 8 bases. Germline values: CDR1 SGHRS, CDR2 YFSETQ. The CDR3 totals 13 residues. Trimming took 7 bases from V and 5 from J; bases not matched to a gene: 7. CDR3 DNA: TGCGCCAGCTCCGACAGGGGCGGGGAGACCCAGTACTTC. Encoded protein: CASSDRGGETQYF.

Note on this clone: This sample also contains other DNA sequences that code for the same CDR3. This chain's CDR3 is CASSLTGSTDTQYF. The CDR3 DNA sequence: TGTGCCAGCAGCCTGACAGGGAGCACAGATACGCAGTATTTT. The chain recombines TRBV7-9 with TRBJ2-3, with 7 bases aligning to TRBD1. The CDR3 totals 14 residues. Trimming at V came to 5 bases and at J to 0 bases, leaving 2 bases not matched to a gene. Germline CDR1 SEHNR, CDR2 FQNEAQ (reference sequence).

The chain links TRBV5-1 to TRBJ2-5, with a weak D call TRBD2 (5 bases). This CDR3 has 15 amino acids. V was cut by 4 bases and J by 0 bases, with 13 bases left in between. CDR1 is SGHRS and CDR2 is YFSETQ in the germline V gene. The CDR3, as DNA: TGCGCCAGCAGCGAGGCGGGTCCGTACCAAGAGACCCAGTACTTC. This gives the protein CASSEAGPYQETQYF.

The chain combines TRBV7-9 with TRBJ1-2; 8 bases line up with TRBD1. The length of the CDR3 is 16 residues. J was trimmed by 2 bases and V by 1 base; bases with no gene match: 6. CDR1 and CDR2 from the germline V gene are SEHNR and FQNEAQ (reference sequence). The CDR3 is CASSLEWTGKNYGYTF. In DNA form, the CDR3 reads TGTGCCAGCAGCTTAGAGTGGACAGGGAAGAACTATGGCTACACCTTC.

The chain is built from TRBV10-3 and TRBJ1-2; TRBD1 matches 7 bases. CDR1 and CDR2 from the germline V gene are ENHRY and SYGVKD. V was pared by 6 bases and J by 3 bases, with 4 bases of the junction left unmatched. The CDR3 spans 13 residues. CDR3 sequence: CAIRQGNDYGYTF. CDR3 sequence (DNA): TGTGCCATCAGACAGGGGAATGACTATGGCTACACCTTC.

The chain recombines TRBV6-5 with TRBJ1-1; 7 positions agree with TRBD1. Germline V gene data show CDR1 as MNHEY and CDR2 as SVGAGI. V shed 0 bases and J 0 bases; nucleotides not matched to a gene: 1. The CDR3 consists of 15 residues. In DNA, the CDR3 is TGTGCCAGCAGTTACTCGGGGACAGTGAACACTGAAGCTTTCTTT. Translating gives CASSYSGTVNTEAFF.

By share of the sample, this clone is medium-sized. The CDR3 here is CASSSLPGQAYTF. In DNA form, the CDR3 reads TGTGCCAGCAGCTCTCTCCCAGGGCAGGCCTACACCTTC. The chain uses TRBV9 and TRBJ1-2, with a possible D match to TRBD1 (5 bases). The CDR3 totals 13 residues. Germline V gene sequence: CDR1 SGDLS, CDR2 YYNGEE. V lost 4 bases, J lost 10 bases, and 17 bases lay in between.

The chain has TRBV15 and TRBJ2-3, with 9 nucleotides matching TRBD2. This CDR3 spans 18 amino acids. CDR1 is LNHNV, CDR2 YYDKDF, per germline (reference sequence). V shed 1 base and J 4 bases; nucleotides not matched to a gene: 12. The CDR3 region has the DNA TGTGCCACCAGCAGAGGGGCGGGAGGGAATTTGGGCGCAGATACGCAGTATTTT. Its translation: CATSRGAGGNLGADTQYF.

Only one count was recorded for this clone. V usage is TRBV30 and J usage is TRBJ1-1; no clear D gene. CDR3 length: 13 amino acids. The germline V gene has CDR1 GTSNPN and CDR2 SVGIG (reference sequence). The V end was cut by 2 bases, the J end by 6 bases, with 13 bases between. This CDR3 reads CAWSKGLRAEAFF. CDR3 nucleotide sequence: TGTGCCTGGAGTAAAGGTCTCCGGGCTGAAGCTTTCTTT. Filled out from reference TRBV30 and TRBJ1-1, the complete variable domain reads SQTIHQWPATLVQPVGSPLSLECTVEGTSNPNLYWYRQAAGRGLQLLFYSVGIGQISSEVPQNLSASRPQDRQFILSSKKLLLSDSGFYLCAWSKGLRAEAFFGQGTRLTVV.

The chain employs TRBV9 and TRBJ2-2; D not resolved. The CDR3 length is 14 residues. The germline V gene encodes CDR1 SGDLS and CDR2 YYNGEE. V lost 4 bases and J 3 bases, leaving 10 bases between the germline ends. The CDR3 sequence: CASSPRADTGELFF. DNA for the CDR3: TGTGCCAGCAGCCCCCGAGCTGACACCGGGGAGCTGTTTTTT.

The chain has TRBV7-9 and TRBJ2-1; D is ambiguous. The CDR3 length is 13 residues. Trimming pared 5 bases from V and 6 bases from J, leaving 11 bases between. Germline V CDR1 and CDR2: SEHNR, FQNEAQ (reference sequence). This CDR3 reads CASSAPTGNEQFF. CDR3 in DNA: TGTGCCAGCAGCGCCCCGACTGGCAATGAGCAGTTCTTC. Drawing the rest from reference TRBV7-9 and TRBJ2-1, the complete variable domain is DTGVSQNPRHKITKRGQNVTFRCDPISEHNRLYWYRQTLGQGPEFLTYFQNEAQLEKSRLLSDRFSAERPKGSFSTLEIQRTEQGDSAMYLCASSAPTGNEQFFGPGTRLTVL.

The genes are TRBV30 and TRBJ1-1; the match to TRBD1 covers 9 bases. Germline CDR1 reads GTSNPN; CDR2 reads SVGIG (reference sequence). Trimming at V came to 3 bases and at J to 4 bases, leaving 6 bases not matched to a gene. This CDR3 region has 14 residues. CDR3 sequence (DNA): TGTGCCTGGAGCGTCGGACAGGGGTCCACTGAAGCTTTCTTT. It is translated as CAWSVGQGSTEAFF.

This clone was recorded only once. The J gene is TRBJ2-3, the V gene TRBV4-1; TRBD2 matches 15 bases. This CDR3 has 18 residues. Unmatched junction bases numbered 7, after V lost 2 bases and J lost 4 bases. Germline CDR1 reads MGHRA; CDR2 reads YSYEKL. CDR3 amino acids: CASSQKGTSGRIADTQYF. DNA of the CDR3: TGCGCCAGCAGCCAAAAAGGGACTAGCGGGAGGATCGCAGATACGCAGTATTTT.

The chain is built from TRBV5-4 and TRBJ2-7, with 12 positions matching TRBD2. Per the germline V gene, CDR1 is SGHNT and CDR2 is YYREEE (reference sequence). The CDR3 runs 16 residues. The V and J ends lost 5 bases and 6 bases, in that order; junction bases with no gene match: 12. In DNA form, the CDR3 reads TGTGCCAGCAGGCAAGGTACAGGACTAGCGGGAACCGAGCAGTACTTC. Residues: CASRQGTGLAGTEQYF.

CDR3 bases: TGTGCCAGCAGCCTGACCCCCGGGACTAGCGGCTACGAGCAGTACTTC. Translating gives CASSLTPGTSGYEQYF. The rearrangement joins TRBV7-2 to TRBJ2-7; 11 bases agree with TRBD2. J lost 3 bases, V lost 5 bases, and 9 bases had no gene match. The CDR3 is 16 residues long. Germline V lookup: CDR1 SGHTA, CDR2 FQGNSA.

V usage is TRBV30 and J usage is TRBJ1-5; D not certain. This CDR3 is built from 12 residues. The V gene's germline CDR1 is GTSNPN and CDR2 SVGIG (reference sequence). V lost 3 bases to trimming and J lost 1 base, with 4 bases between them. The CDR3 spells CAWRGSNQPQHF. The CDR3 nucleotides are TGTGCCTGGAGGGGCAGCAATCAGCCCCAGCATTTT.

The V call is TRBV28, the J call TRBJ2-1; TRBD1 aligns across 7 bases. V lost 9 bases and J lost 5; bases outside the gene matches: 13. CDR1 is MDHEN, CDR2 SYDVKM, per germline. The CDR3 is 15 residues long. CDR3 protein: CASAFDRAINNEQFF. The DNA of the CDR3 is TGTGCCAGTGCGTTCGACAGGGCTATAAACAATGAGCAGTTCTTC. The full variable domain, completed using reference TRBV28 and TRBJ2-1, is DVKVTQSSRYLVKRTGEKVFLECVQDMDHENMFWYRQDPGLGLRLIYFSYDVKMKEKGDIPEGYSVSREKKERFSLILESASTNQTSMYLCASAFDRAINNEQFFGPGTRLTVL.